The 24 T cell receptor beta chains below come from one sample, sequenced in a study of blood T cell repertoires in COVID-19. Sequencing was performed with immunoSEQ multiplex PCR; in TCRdb, only in-frame clones are kept and a portion is missing. This table holds hundreds of thousands of clones, 75% to 90% found once. The sample taken for sequencing was peripheral blood. Receptors originate from a woman aged 60-75 years with COVID-19, enrolled during active disease.

The rearrangement uses TRBV3-1 (or the pseudogene TRBV3-2) and TRBJ1-1; D might be TRBD1 (5 bases). With 0 bases removed from V and 6 bases from J, the gap between germline ends came to 17 bases. The germline V gene has CDR1 LGHDT and CDR2 YNNKEL (reference sequence). The CDR3 loop spans 16 amino acids. CDR3 sequence: CASSQDGAFGAAEAFF. The CDR3 DNA is TGTGCCAGCAGCCAAGATGGGGCGTTTGGTGCAGCTGAAGCTTTCTTT.

This chain links TRBV10-3 with TRBJ1-2, with a possible D match to TRBD1 (5 bases). The V gene's germline CDR1 is ENHRY and CDR2 SYGVKD. Trimming removed 6 bases from V and 5 bases from J, with 13 bases in between. The CDR3 runs 13 residues. The CDR3 here is CAIREGDWYGYTF. In nucleotides, the CDR3 is TGTGCCATCAGAGAAGGGGATTGGTATGGCTACACCTTC.

The chain uses TRBV5-6 and TRBJ2-3, with TRBD1 matching over 7 bases. The CDR3 length is 14 residues. The germline V gene encodes CDR1 SGHDT and CDR2 YYEEEE. V shed 2 bases, J shed 3 bases, and the junction held 3 bases outside the gene matches. DNA for the CDR3: TGTGCCAGCAGCTTACAGGGGATAACAGATACGCAGTATTTT. The encoded protein is CASSLQGITDTQYF.

CDR3 DNA sequence: TGTGCCAGCAGTCCGACGGGGTCGACCCAGTACTTC. Amino acid sequence: CASSPTGSTQYF. The chain recombines TRBV11-2 with TRBJ2-5; TRBD2 is a possible D gene (5 bases). V lost 6 bases, J lost 7 bases, and 12 bases lay in between. This CDR3 region has 12 residues. CDR1 SGHAT and CDR2 FQNNGV come from the germline V gene.

This chain uses TRBV12-3 or TRBV12-4 with TRBJ1-1, with 9 positions matching TRBD1. The CDR3 extends over 13 amino acids. Unmatched junction bases numbered 2, after V lost 5 bases and J lost 4 bases. The CDR3 is CASSRTGVTEAFF. CDR3 in DNA: TGTGCCAGCAGTAGGACAGGGGTCACTGAAGCTTTCTTT.

The rearrangement uses TRBV6-5 and TRBJ1-3; D is unclear. Germline loops: CDR1 MNHEY, CDR2 SVGAGI. CDR3 length: 15 amino acids. Trimming cost V 3 bases and J 1 base, with 10 bases left between them. The CDR3 DNA sequence: TGTGCCAGCAGTTATTCGGAGGGATCTGGAAACACCATATATTTT. Amino acids: CASSYSEGSGNTIYF.

The V call is TRBV2, the J call TRBJ2-3; 13 bases align to TRBD2. There are 14 residues in the CDR3. Germline V gives CDR1 SNHLY, CDR2 FYNNEI. V dropped 7 bases and J dropped 4; count of bases not matched to a gene: 2. The CDR3 DNA sequence: TGTGCCAGCAAGGGGACTAGCGGGGCAGATACGCAGTATTTT. It translates to CASKGTSGADTQYF. Supplemented by reference TRBV2 and TRBJ2-3, the full variable domain reads EPEVTQTPSHQVTQMGQEVILRCVPISNHLYFYWYRQILGQKVEFLVSFYNNEISEKSEIFDDQFSVERPDGSNFTLKIRSTKLEDSAMYFCASKGTSGADTQYFGPGTRLTVL.

This CDR3 is CAISEPGGPVTGELFF. CDR3 nucleotides: TGTGCCATCAGTGAGCCGGGGGGCCCGGTGACCGGGGAGCTGTTTTTT. The rearrangement joins TRBV10-3 to TRBJ2-2; D might be TRBD2 (7 bases). Germline values: CDR1 ENHRY, CDR2 SYGVKD. V lost 2 bases and J lost 5, with 15 bases in between. CDR3 size: 16 residues.

This clone showed up just a few times. V usage is TRBV30 and J usage is TRBJ1-2, with TRBD1 matching 7 bases. The CDR3 loop spans 14 amino acids. V shed 1 base, J shed 1 base, and the junction held 3 bases outside the gene matches. The germline V gene encodes CDR1 GTSNPN and CDR2 SVGIG (reference sequence). The CDR3 DNA follows: TGTGCCTGGAGTGGGACAGGTCTTAACTATGGCTACACCTTC. This codes for CAWSGTGLNYGYTF.

The chain uses TRBV27 and TRBJ1-1, with D possibly matching TRBD1 (5 bases). The V and J ends lost 5 bases and 5 bases respectively, with 12 bases between them. CDR3 length equals 13 residues. Germline lookup yields CDR1 MNHEY and CDR2 SMNVEV (reference sequence). The CDR3 sequence: CASSPTGRTEAFF. In DNA form, the CDR3 reads TGTGCCAGCAGTCCCACAGGTAGGACTGAAGCTTTCTTT.

The chain uses TRBV6-2 or TRBV6-3 and TRBJ1-5, with TRBD1 as a possible D gene (6 bases). The CDR3 runs 16 residues. The V end lost 6 bases, the J end lost 4 bases, and 19 bases lay between the germline ends. Germline CDR1 MNHEY, CDR2 SVGEGT. DNA of the CDR3: TGTGCCAGCAGCCACATACAGGGAGCGGGGAATCAGCCCCAGCATTTT. Its translation is CASSHIQGAGNQPQHF.

The V gene is TRBV19, the J gene TRBJ1-2, with 8 bases aligning to TRBD1. The length of the CDR3 is 14 residues. The germline V gene encodes CDR1 LNHDA and CDR2 SQIVND (reference sequence). V gave up 5 bases and J gave up 4 bases; unmatched junction bases: 6. The CDR3 bases are TGTGCCAGTAGTCTAGGACAGGGCATCTATGGCTACACCTTC. It is translated as CASSLGQGIYGYTF.

The chain recombines TRBV12-3 or TRBV12-4 with TRBJ1-1; D not resolved. The length of the CDR3 is 13 residues. Trimming cost V 3 bases and J 3 bases, with 8 bases left between them. In DNA form, the CDR3 reads TGTGCCAGCAGTTTGAACCCGGACACTGAAGCTTTCTTT. It codes for CASSLNPDTEAFF.

This chain connects TRBV21-1 to TRBJ2-7; the listed D gene, TRBD1, was not tested against the DNA. TRBV21-1 is shown as a pseudogene. The CDR3 runs to 15 residues. Here the CDR3 DNA reads TGTGCCAGCAGCACACATACAGGGAGCTCCTACGAGCAGTACTTC. Translated, it gives CASSTHTGSSYEQYF.

The chain recombines TRBV7-9 with TRBJ2-5; 8 positions match TRBD1. This CDR3 spans 16 amino acids. With V trimmed by 1 base and J by 5 bases, 9 bases remained unmatched. Germline assignment: CDR1 SEHNR and CDR2 FQNEAQ (reference sequence). CDR3 region: CASSLVGQGAFETQYF. The CDR3 DNA follows: TGTGCCAGCAGCTTAGTAGGCCAGGGGGCCTTCGAGACCCAGTACTTC.

This chain uses TRBV5-1 with TRBJ1-6; 9 nucleotides line up with TRBD1. J lost 10 bases, V lost 4 bases, and 9 bases had no gene match. The CDR3 contains 15 residues. Looked up from germline, CDR1 is SGHRS and CDR2 is YFSETQ. The CDR3 sequence is CASSTGTGTESPLHF. The CDR3 DNA reads as TGCGCCAGCAGCACGGGGACAGGGACGGAGTCACCCCTCCACTTT.

The chain couples TRBV5-1 to TRBJ2-1; possibly TRBD1 for D (5 bases). The CDR3 covers 14 residues. Germline lookup yields CDR1 SGHRS and CDR2 YFSETQ. V lost 3 bases and J 8 bases, leaving 15 bases between the germline ends. For the CDR3, the DNA is TGCGCCAGCAGCTCCGGACAACCCGGCCATGAGCAGTTCTTC. It translates to CASSSGQPGHEQFF.

The V call is TRBV5-1, the J call TRBJ1-2; 8 bases are a match to TRBD1. With V trimmed by 4 bases and J by 1 base, 6 bases remained unmatched. Germline CDR1 and CDR2: SGHRS and YFSETQ. CDR3 length: 15 amino acids. The CDR3 coding sequence is TGCGCCAGCAGCCCCCGGGGACAGGATAACTATGGCTACACCTTC. It codes for CASSPRGQDNYGYTF.

The chain joins TRBV6-1 to TRBJ2-2; 8 bases agree with TRBD1. This CDR3 contains 15 residues. Germline V gene sequence: CDR1 MNHNS, CDR2 SASEGT. J lost 7 bases, V lost 3 bases, and 7 bases had no gene match. The CDR3 DNA reads as TGTGCCAGCAGTGACAGGCAGGGGGCTAGCGGGGAGCTGTTTTTT. Its translation is CASSDRQGASGELFF.

The chain joins TRBV7-6 to TRBJ2-7, with a possible D match to TRBD2 (7 bases). The CDR3 loop spans 15 amino acids. Germline V lookup: CDR1 SGHVS, CDR2 FNYEAQ. Trimming took off 0 bases at V and 2 bases at J, with 11 bases between the two ends. In nucleotides, the CDR3 is TGTGCCAGCAGCTTAGCGGGGGGGCCCGCCTACGAGCAGTACTTC. The encoded protein is CASSLAGGPAYEQYF.

The chain is built from TRBV6-5 and TRBJ2-7, with D possibly TRBD2 on 7 matching bases. CDR1 MNHEY and CDR2 SVGAGI come from the germline V gene. The length of the CDR3 is 15 residues. Trimming stripped 2 bases from V and 2 bases from J, with 13 bases between. CDR3 region: CASSYAGAGPYEQYF. The CDR3 region has the DNA TGTGCCAGCAGTTACGCGGGGGCCGGCCCCTACGAGCAGTACTTC.

A word on this clone: Other DNA sequences in the sample encode the same CDR3. J is TRBJ1-2 and V is TRBV12-3 or TRBV12-4, with unresolved D. The V end lost 3 bases, the J end lost 1 base, and 3 bases lay between the germline ends. This CDR3 has 12 residues. CDR3: CASSFGNYGYTF. The CDR3 region has the DNA TGTGCCAGCAGTTTCGGTAACTATGGCTACACCTTC.

The chain uses TRBV15 and TRBJ2-1, with no clear D. There are 13 residues in the CDR3. Trimming removed 6 bases from V and 3 bases from J, with 9 bases in between. CDR1 is LNHNV and CDR2 is YYDKDF in the germline V gene (reference sequence). CDR3 sequence: CATRRTVYNEQFF. The CDR3, as DNA: TGTGCCACCAGACGAACAGTCTACAATGAGCAGTTCTTC.

V gene TRBV6-2 or TRBV6-3 combines with J gene TRBJ2-3; D is unclear. V lost 3 bases and J 1 base, leaving 14 bases between the germline ends. CDR3 size: 16 residues. Looked up from germline, CDR1 is MNHEY and CDR2 is SVGEGT. CDR3 region: CASSYGLTYGTDTQYF. CDR3 DNA: TGTGCCAGCAGTTATGGCCTGACATACGGCACAGATACGCAGTATTTT.